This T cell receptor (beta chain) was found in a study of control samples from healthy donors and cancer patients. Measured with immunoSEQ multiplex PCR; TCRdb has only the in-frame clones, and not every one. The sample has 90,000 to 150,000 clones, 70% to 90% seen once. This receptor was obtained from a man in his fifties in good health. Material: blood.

The CDR3 reads CASSSGLAGGPPETQYF. The CDR3 DNA follows: TGTGCCAGCAGCTCGGGACTAGCGGGGGGGCCTCCCGAGACCCAGTACTTC. V usage is TRBV7-9 and J usage is TRBJ2-5, with 16 bases that match TRBD2. J gave up 5 bases and V 4 bases, and 7 bases lay outside the gene matches. Germline CDR1 and CDR2: SEHNR and FQNEAQ (reference sequence). This CDR3 contains 17 residues.